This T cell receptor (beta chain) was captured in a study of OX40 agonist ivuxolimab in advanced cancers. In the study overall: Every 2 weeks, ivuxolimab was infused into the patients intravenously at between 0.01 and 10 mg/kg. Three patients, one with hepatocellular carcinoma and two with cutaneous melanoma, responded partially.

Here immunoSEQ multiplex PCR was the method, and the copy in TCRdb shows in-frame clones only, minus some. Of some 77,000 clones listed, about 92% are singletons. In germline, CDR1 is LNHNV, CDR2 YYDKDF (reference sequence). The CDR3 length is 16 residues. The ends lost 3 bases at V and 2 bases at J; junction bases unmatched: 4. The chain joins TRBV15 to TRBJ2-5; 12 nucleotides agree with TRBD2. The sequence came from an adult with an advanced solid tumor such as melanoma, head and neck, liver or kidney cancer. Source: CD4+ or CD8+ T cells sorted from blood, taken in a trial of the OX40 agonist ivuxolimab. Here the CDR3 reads CATSSSLAGGQETQYF. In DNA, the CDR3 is TGTGCCACCAGCAGTTCCCTAGCGGGGGGGCAAGAGACCCAGTACTTC.